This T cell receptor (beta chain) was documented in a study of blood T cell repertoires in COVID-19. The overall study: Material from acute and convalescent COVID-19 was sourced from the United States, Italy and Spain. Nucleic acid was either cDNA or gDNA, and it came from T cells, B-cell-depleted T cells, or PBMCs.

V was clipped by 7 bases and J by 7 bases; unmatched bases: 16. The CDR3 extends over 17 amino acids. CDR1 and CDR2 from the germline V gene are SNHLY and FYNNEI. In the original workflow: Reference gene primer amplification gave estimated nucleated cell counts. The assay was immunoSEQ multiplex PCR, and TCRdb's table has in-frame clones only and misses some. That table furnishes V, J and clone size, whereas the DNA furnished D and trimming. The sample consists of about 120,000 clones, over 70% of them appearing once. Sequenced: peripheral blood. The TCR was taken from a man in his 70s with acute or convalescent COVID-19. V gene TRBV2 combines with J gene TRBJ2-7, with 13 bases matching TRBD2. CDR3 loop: CASNDRWTSGGPGEQYF. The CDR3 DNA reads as TGTGCCAGCAACGATCGCTGGACTAGCGGGGGACCGGGAGAGCAGTACTTC.